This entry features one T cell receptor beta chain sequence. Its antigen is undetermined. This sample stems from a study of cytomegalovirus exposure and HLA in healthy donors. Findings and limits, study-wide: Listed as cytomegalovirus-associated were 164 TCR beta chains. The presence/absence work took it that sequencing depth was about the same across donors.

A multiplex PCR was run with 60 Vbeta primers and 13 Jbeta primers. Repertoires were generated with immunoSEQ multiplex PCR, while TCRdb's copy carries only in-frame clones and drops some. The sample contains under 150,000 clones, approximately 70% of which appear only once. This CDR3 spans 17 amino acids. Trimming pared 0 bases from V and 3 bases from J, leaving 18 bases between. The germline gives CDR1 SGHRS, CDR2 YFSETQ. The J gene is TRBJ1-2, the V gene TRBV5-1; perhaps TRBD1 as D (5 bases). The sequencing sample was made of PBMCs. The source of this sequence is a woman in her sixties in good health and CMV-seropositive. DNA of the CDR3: TGCGCCAGCAGCTTGGCCCAGGGTTCCCCTGGCCACTATGGCTACACCTTC. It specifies CASSLAQGSPGHYGYTF.